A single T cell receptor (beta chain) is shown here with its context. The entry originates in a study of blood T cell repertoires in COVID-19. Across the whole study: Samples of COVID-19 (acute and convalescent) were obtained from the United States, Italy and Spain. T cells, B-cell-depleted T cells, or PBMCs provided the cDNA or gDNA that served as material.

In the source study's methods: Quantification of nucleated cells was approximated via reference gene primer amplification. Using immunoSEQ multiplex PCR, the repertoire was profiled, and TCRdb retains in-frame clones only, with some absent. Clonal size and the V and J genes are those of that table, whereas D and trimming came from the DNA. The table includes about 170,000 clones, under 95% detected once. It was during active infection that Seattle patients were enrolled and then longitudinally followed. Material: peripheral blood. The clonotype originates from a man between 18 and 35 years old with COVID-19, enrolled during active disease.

The CDR3: CASSYSGEEQPQHF. DNA of the CDR3: TGTGCCAGCAGTTACTCGGGGGAGGAACAGCCCCAGCATTTT. J is TRBJ1-5 and V is TRBV6-5; a weak D match, TRBD1 (5 bases). CDR3 length: 14 amino acids. Per the germline V gene, CDR1 is MNHEY and CDR2 is SVGAGI. V lost 0 bases, J lost 7 bases, and 10 bases lay in between.